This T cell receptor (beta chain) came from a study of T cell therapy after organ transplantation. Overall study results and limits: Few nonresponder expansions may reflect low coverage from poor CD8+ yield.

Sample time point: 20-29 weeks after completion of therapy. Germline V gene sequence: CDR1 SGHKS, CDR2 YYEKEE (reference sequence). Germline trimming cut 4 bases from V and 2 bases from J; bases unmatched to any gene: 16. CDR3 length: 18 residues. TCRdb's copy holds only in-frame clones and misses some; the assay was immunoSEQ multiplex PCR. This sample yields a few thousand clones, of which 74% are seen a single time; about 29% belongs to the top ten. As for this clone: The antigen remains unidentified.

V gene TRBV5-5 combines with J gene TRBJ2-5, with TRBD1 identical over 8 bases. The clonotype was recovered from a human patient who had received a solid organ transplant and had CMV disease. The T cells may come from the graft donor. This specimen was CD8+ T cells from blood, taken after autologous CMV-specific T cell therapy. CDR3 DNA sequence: TGTGCCAGCAGCCCAGGAGCAGGACAGGGAATAAGGCAAGAGACCCAGTACTTC. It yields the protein CASSPGAGQGIRQETQYF.